These 16 T cell receptor beta chains came from one sample sequenced in a study of OX40 agonist ivuxolimab in advanced cancers. Only in-frame clones appear in the TCRdb table, and some are missing; sequencing was by immunoSEQ multiplex PCR. This repertoire shows more than 20,000 clones, 70% to 90% found once; its top ten account for around a quarter. Sequencing was performed on CD4+ or CD8+ T cells sorted from blood, taken in a trial of the OX40 agonist ivuxolimab. The receptors were gathered from an adult with an advanced solid tumor such as melanoma, head and neck, liver or kidney cancer.

The rearrangement uses TRBV29-1 and TRBJ2-5, with D perhaps given as TRBD1 or TRBD2 (5 bases each). The CDR3 is made up of 12 amino acids. V was pared by 3 bases and J by 10 bases, with 15 bases between. CDR1 is SQVTM, CDR2 ANQGSEA, per germline. CDR3 sequence: CSVDGGRGYQYF. The CDR3 nucleotides are TGCAGCGTTGATGGGGGTCGGGGTTACCAGTACTTC.

The rearrangement links TRBV11-3 to TRBJ1-1; D perhaps matches TRBD1 (5 bases). The germline CDR1 and CDR2 sequences are SGHNT and YENEEA. This CDR3 is built from 15 residues. Trimming left V 1 base short and J 11 bases short, with 20 bases between. CDR3 coding DNA: TGTGCCAGCAGCTTAGCGGCCGGGACGGCGGAAGGGGCTTTCTTT. This encodes CASSLAAGTAEGAFF.

This sequence joins TRBV7-9 and TRBJ2-2; no firm D call. V lost 4 bases and J 0 bases, leaving 9 bases between the germline ends. The CDR3 is made up of 15 amino acids. Germline CDR1 SEHNR, CDR2 FQNEAQ (reference sequence). The CDR3 here is CASSSPTPNTGELFF. The CDR3 DNA reads TGTGCCAGCAGCTCCCCTACACCGAACACCGGGGAGCTGTTTTTT. Using reference TRBV7-9 and TRBJ2-2 for the parts outside the CDR3, the full variable domain is DTGVSQNPRHKITKRGQNVTFRCDPISEHNRLYWYRQTLGQGPEFLTYFQNEAQLEKSRLLSDRFSAERPKGSFSTLEIQRTEQGDSAMYLCASSSPTPNTGELFFGEGSRLTVL.

This chain connects TRBV7-6 to TRBJ2-2; a possible D gene is TRBD1 (6 bases). The CDR3 totals 17 residues. The V end lost 4 bases, the J end lost 0 bases, and 15 bases lay between the germline ends. Germline V CDR1 and CDR2: SGHVS, FNYEAQ. CDR3 sequence: CASSSIDGTPNTGELFF. DNA of the CDR3: TGTGCCAGCAGCTCCATTGATGGGACACCGAACACCGGGGAGCTGTTTTTT.

CDR3 sequence reads: CASSLGQRGGDETQYF. For the CDR3, the DNA is TGTGCCAGCAGCTTGGGGCAGCGGGGGGGCGACGAGACCCAGTACTTC. The chain combines TRBV7-8 with TRBJ2-5; 10 bases line up with TRBD2. Germline V gene data show CDR1 as SGHVS and CDR2 as FQNEAQ. The length of the CDR3 is 16 residues. V was pared by 3 bases and J by 5 bases, with 9 bases of the junction left unmatched. The full variable domain, its missing parts supplied by reference TRBV7-8 and TRBJ2-5, is GAGVSQSPRYKVAKRGQDVALRCDPISGHVSLFWYQQALGQGPEFLTYFQNEAQLDKSGLPSDRFFAERPEGSVSTLKIQRTQQEDSAVYLCASSLGQRGGDETQYFGPGTRLLVL.

The chain combines TRBV13 with TRBJ2-1; D is perhaps TRBD1 or TRBD2 (5 bases each). Germline CDR1 PRHDT, CDR2 FYEKMQ (reference sequence). The germline V and J ends were trimmed by 5 bases and 8 bases, with 13 bases remaining between them. CDR3 size: 13 residues. This CDR3 reads CASSLGARDEQFF. In nucleotides, the CDR3 is TGTGCCAGCAGCCTCGGGGCGAGGGATGAGCAGTTCTTC.

In regard to this clone: A read error may produce the germline difference seen at one junction end. This rearrangement joins TRBV7-7 to TRBJ2-1; D ambiguous. CDR1 and CDR2 from the germline V gene are SSHAT and FNYEAQ (reference sequence). The CDR3 is 14 residues long. CDR3 DNA: TGTGCTAGCAGCCCAATCTTTTCCTACAATGAGCAGTTCTTC. This encodes CASSPIFSYNEQFF.

This chain uses TRBV19 with TRBJ1-1; D is uncertain. The CDR3 length is 16 residues. V was cut by 0 bases and J by 8 bases, with 19 bases left in between. Looked up from germline, CDR1 is LNHDA and CDR2 is SQIVND (reference sequence). The CDR3 DNA sequence: TGTGCCAGTAGTATAGAAGGATTCCCGATCGGAGGAGAAGCTTTCTTT. As protein: CASSIEGFPIGGEAFF. Filled out from reference TRBV19 and TRBJ1-1, the complete variable domain reads DGGITQSPKYLFRKEGQNVTLSCEQNLNHDAMYWYRQDPGQGLRLIYYSQIVNDFQKGDIAEGYSVSREKKESFPLTVTSAQKNPTAFYLCASSIEGFPIGGEAFFGQGTRLTVV.

V gene TRBV6-1 combines with J gene TRBJ2-3, with 13 nucleotides matching TRBD2. Germline CDR1 MNHNS, CDR2 SASEGT. V gave up 8 bases and J gave up 4 bases; unmatched junction bases: 6. This CDR3 region has 15 residues. CDR3 region: CASARTSGGPDTQYF. CDR3 DNA sequence: TGTGCCAGCGCTAGGACTAGCGGGGGACCAGATACGCAGTATTTT.

The rearrangement uses TRBV10-3 and TRBJ1-2, with D maybe TRBD1 (5 bases). V dropped 4 bases and J dropped 6 bases, with 18 bases sitting between them. This CDR3 has 15 amino acids. Germline V gives CDR1 ENHRY, CDR2 SYGVKD. The CDR3 spells CAISAGTPSGHGYTF. The DNA of the CDR3 is TGTGCCATCAGTGCCGGGACTCCCTCGGGGCATGGCTACACCTTC.

The rearrangement links TRBV7-6 to TRBJ2-1; either TRBD1 or TRBD2 may supply D (5 bases each). Germline-derived CDR1 and CDR2 are SGHVS and FNYEAQ. This CDR3 spans 15 amino acids. V was cut by 5 bases and J by 7 bases, with 18 bases left in between. CDR3 nucleotide sequence: TGTGCCAGCAGCAACCGAGGGGATCATGGTAATGAGCAGTTCTTC. Encoded protein: CASSNRGDHGNEQFF. Based on the CDR3 plus reference TRBV7-6 and TRBJ2-1, the full variable domain is GAGVSQSPRYKVTKRGQDVALRCDPISGHVSLYWYRQALGQGPEFLTYFNYEAQQDKSGLPNDRFSAERPEGSISTLTIQRTEQRDSAMYRCASSNRGDHGNEQFFGPGTRLTVL.

This rearrangement joins TRBV2 to TRBJ1-1, with 8 positions matching TRBD1. The trim removed 6 bases at V and 4 bases at J, leaving 4 bases unmatched. Germline V gene data show CDR1 as SNHLY and CDR2 as FYNNEI. The CDR3 is 13 residues long. The CDR3 loop reads CASSDTGGTEAFF. CDR3 DNA sequence: TGTGCCAGCAGCGATACAGGGGGCACTGAAGCTTTCTTT.

This rearrangement joins TRBV6-1 to TRBJ1-4; 10 bases agree with TRBD1. The CDR3 consists of 14 residues. The V gene's germline CDR1 is MNHNS and CDR2 SASEGT. Losses at the gene ends were 3 bases for V and 6 bases for J; bases not matched to a gene: 1. The CDR3 sequence: CASSEGTGDEKLFF. In DNA form, the CDR3 reads TGTGCCAGCAGTGAGGGGACAGGGGATGAAAAACTGTTTTTT.

The chain links TRBV15 to TRBJ2-7; TRBD1 is a possible D gene (6 bases). Trimming left V 0 bases short and J 3 bases short, with 18 bases between. The germline V gene encodes CDR1 LNHNV and CDR2 YYDKDF (reference sequence). The CDR3 extends over 17 amino acids. The CDR3 nucleotides read TGTGCCACCAGCAGAGATAAGGGGATGGACAGCATCTACGAGCAGTACTTC. This translates into CATSRDKGMDSIYEQYF.

The chain links TRBV5-1 to TRBJ1-1; D is ambiguous. In germline, CDR1 is SGHRS, CDR2 YFSETQ. Trimming left V 4 bases short and J 1 base short, with 14 bases between. This CDR3 contains 15 residues. The CDR3 sequence: CASSGRQDPNTEAFF. Written as DNA, the CDR3 is TGCGCCAGCAGCGGCAGACAAGACCCGAACACTGAAGCTTTCTTT.

This sequence joins TRBV5-4 and TRBJ1-2; D remains ambiguous. Trimming stripped 0 bases from V and 4 bases from J, with 10 bases between. Germline values: CDR1 SGHNT, CDR2 YYREEE (reference sequence). The CDR3 is 14 residues long. CDR3 loop: CASSLERVAYGYTF. CDR3 in DNA: TGTGCCAGCAGCTTGGAACGGGTTGCCTATGGCTACACCTTC.